What follows are 3 T cell receptor beta chains derived from one specimen sequenced in a study of Graves' ophthalmopathy and Graves' hyperthyroidism. Investigators amplified TCR beta CDR3 regions from RNA transcripts. HTBI primers were used in a first-round RT-PCR, which preceded a second-round multiplex PCR. One entry per CDR3 protein, called by TCRdb with MiXCR from the multiplex PCR reads. The sample consists of roughly 1.1 million distinct CDR3 sequences, 35% to 45% of them appearing once. Sequencing was done on a sample of peripheral blood or thyroid tissue (not recorded which). All receptors derive from an adult man with Graves' hyperthyroidism.

This clonotype appeared many times. The chain is built from TRBV20-1 and TRBJ2-7; a weak D match, TRBD2 (5 bases). The CDR3 totals 13 residues. The V end lost 6 bases, the J end lost 2 bases, and 14 bases lay between the germline ends. The germline gives CDR1 DFQATT, CDR2 SNEGSKA (reference sequence). For the CDR3, the DNA is TGCAGTGCCGGAGGATCCACCGCCTACGAGCAGTACTTC. It translates to CSAGGSTAYEQYF.

Comment on this clonotype: The likely explanation is a read error, given a far larger clone one base away. The rearrangement uses TRBV2 and TRBJ2-2; a possible D gene is TRBD2 (6 bases). Germline values: CDR1 SNHLY, CDR2 FYNNEI. CDR3 length equals 13 residues. The CDR3 region is CASSPTNTGGLFF. CDR3 sequence (DNA): TGTGCCAGCAGTCCTACTAACACCGGGGGGCTGTTTTTT.

This clonotype was counted ten times or more. This chain connects TRBV12-3 or TRBV12-4 to TRBJ1-4; no definite D call. The V end lost 5 bases, the J end lost 8 bases, and 9 bases lay between the germline ends. The CDR3 contains 12 residues. The CDR3 DNA is TGTGCCAGCAGTGGTGGTGGGGAAAAACTGTTTTTT. This codes for CASSGGGEKLFF.